This T cell receptor (beta chain) was captured in a study of beta chain features in type 1 diabetes. The sequenced template was cDNA made from the entire isolated RNA. Some clones are missing from TCRdb's copy, which holds only in-frame ones; the method was immunoSEQ multiplex PCR. The sample has fewer than 200,000 clones; about an eighth are singletons. The CDR3 is 14 residues long. Germline CDR1 and CDR2: MNHNY and SVGAGI (reference sequence). V lost 5 bases, J lost 2 bases, and 2 bases stayed unmatched. This clone appeared many times. What it recognizes is unknown. Study results and caveats: Because the template was cDNA, high-expressing cells might be over-represented. TCRB repertoires of naive, central memory and Treg cells appeared more similar among patients than among healthy donors. A moderate, significant TCRB CDR3 shortening appeared in type 1 diabetes across four CD4+ subsets.

Material for sequencing was central memory CD4+ T cells from blood. The clonotype originates from a young woman in good health. The chain recombines TRBV6-6 with TRBJ1-3, with 8 bases lining up with TRBD1. CDR3 region: CASSLQGAGNTIYF. As DNA, the CDR3 is TGTGCCAGCAGTCTACAGGGGGCTGGAAACACCATATATTTT.